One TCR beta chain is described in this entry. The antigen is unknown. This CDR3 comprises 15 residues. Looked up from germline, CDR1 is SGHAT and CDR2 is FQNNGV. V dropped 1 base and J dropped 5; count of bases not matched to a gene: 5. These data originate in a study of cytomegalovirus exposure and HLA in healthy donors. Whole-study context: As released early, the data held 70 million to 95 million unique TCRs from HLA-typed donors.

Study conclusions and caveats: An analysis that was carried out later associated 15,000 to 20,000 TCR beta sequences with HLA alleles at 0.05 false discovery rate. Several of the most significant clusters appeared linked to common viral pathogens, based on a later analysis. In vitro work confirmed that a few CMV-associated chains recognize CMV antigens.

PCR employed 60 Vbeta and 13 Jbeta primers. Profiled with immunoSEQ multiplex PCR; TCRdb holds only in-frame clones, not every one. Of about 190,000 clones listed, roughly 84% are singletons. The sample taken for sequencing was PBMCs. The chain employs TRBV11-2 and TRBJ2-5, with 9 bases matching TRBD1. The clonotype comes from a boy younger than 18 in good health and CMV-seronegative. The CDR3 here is CASSLVTGGLETQYF. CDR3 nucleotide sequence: TGTGCCAGCAGCTTAGTGACAGGGGGACTGGAGACCCAGTACTTC.